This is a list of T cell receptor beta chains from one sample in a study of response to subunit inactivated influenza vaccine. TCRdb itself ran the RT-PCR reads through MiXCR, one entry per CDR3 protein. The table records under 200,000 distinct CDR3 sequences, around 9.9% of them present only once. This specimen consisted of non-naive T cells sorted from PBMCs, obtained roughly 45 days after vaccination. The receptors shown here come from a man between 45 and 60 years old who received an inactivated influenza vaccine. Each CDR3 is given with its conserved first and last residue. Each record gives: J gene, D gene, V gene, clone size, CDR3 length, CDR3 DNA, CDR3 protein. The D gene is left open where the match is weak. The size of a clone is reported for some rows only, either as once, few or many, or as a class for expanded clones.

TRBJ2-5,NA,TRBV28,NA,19,TGTGCCAGCAGTTCTAATTTCAAGCTGGACAGCTACCTCCAAGAGACCCAGTACTTC,CASSSNFKLDSYLQETQYF
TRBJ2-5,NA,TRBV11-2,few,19,TGTGCCAGCAGCCCCTGGTTGGCGACAGGTTATGGACCAAGATTGACCCAGTACTTC,CASSPWLATGYGPRLTQYF
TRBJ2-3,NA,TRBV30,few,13,TGTGCAAGCGGCAGGGGCCATACAGATACGCAGTATTTT,CASGRGHTDTQYF
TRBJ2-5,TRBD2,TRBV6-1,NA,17,TGTGCCAGCAGCCTAGGTAGAGCGGGAGTTTCCGCCGAGACCCAGTACTTC,CASSLGRAGVSAETQYF
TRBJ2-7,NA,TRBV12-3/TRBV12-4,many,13,TGTGCCAGCAGTTTAGGGTTCTCCTACGAGCAGTACTTC,CASSLGFSYEQYF
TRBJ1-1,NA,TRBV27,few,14,TGTGCCAGCAGTTCCCTAGCCTCGGGACCAGAAGCTTTCTTT,CASSSLASGPEAFF
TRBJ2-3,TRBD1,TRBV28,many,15,TGTGCCAGCAACTCGGAGGGACAGGGGGTTTATACGCAGTATTTT,CASNSEGQGVYTQYF
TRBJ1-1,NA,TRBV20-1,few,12,TGCAGTGCTAGAGTGTGGAGATCTGAAGCTTTCTTT,CSARVWRSEAFF
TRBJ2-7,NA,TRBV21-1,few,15,TGTGCCAGCAGCAATGGGACAGGGGTTCCCCACGAGCAGTACTTC,CASSNGTGVPHEQYF
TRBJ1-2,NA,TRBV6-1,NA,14,TGTGCCAGCAATATACAGGGACGCCGTCCTGGCTACACCTTC,CASNIQGRRPGYTF
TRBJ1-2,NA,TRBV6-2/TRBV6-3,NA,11,TGTGCCAGCAGTTTAAGGTCCGGCTACACCTTC,CASSLRSGYTF
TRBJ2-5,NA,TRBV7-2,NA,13,TGTGCCAGCAGCTTAAGTCAAAGGGAGACCCAGTACTTC,CASSLSQRETQYF
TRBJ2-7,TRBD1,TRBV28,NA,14,TGTGCCAGCAGGGGGACAGGGGTTGGGTACGAGCAGTACTTC,CASRGTGVGYEQYF
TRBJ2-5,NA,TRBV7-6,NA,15,TGTGCCAGCAGCTCAAACACAGGGGGGGGAGAGACCCAGTACTTC,CASSSNTGGGETQYF
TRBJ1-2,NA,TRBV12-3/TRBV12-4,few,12,TGTGCCAGCAGCTACGGGGGCGATGGCTACACCTTC,CASSYGGDGYTF
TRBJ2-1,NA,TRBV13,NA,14,TGTGCCAGCAGCGCCAGATTTTTCTCACGGGAGCAGTTCTTC,CASSARFFSREQFF
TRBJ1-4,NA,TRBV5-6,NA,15,TGTGCCAGCAGCCCAGGGTGGATGGCTAATGAAAAACTGTTTTTT,CASSPGWMANEKLFF
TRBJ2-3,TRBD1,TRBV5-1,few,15,TGCGCCAGCAGTGCATCGACAGGGGCCACAGATACGCAGTATTTT,CASSASTGATDTQYF
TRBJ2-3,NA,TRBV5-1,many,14,TGCGCCAGCAGCTTGGAAAGGTCGGCAGATACGCAGTATTTT,CASSLERSADTQYF
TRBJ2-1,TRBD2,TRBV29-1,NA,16,TGCAGCGTTGAACCCCGGGGCGGGAGCTCCTACAATGAGCAGTTCTTC,CSVEPRGGSSYNEQFF
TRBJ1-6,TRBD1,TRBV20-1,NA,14,TGCAGTGCTTCCCGGGACAGCTATAATTCACCCCTCCACTTT,CSASRDSYNSPLHF
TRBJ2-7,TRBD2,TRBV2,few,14,TGTGCCAGCAGCGCTAAAGCGGGAGCCTACGAGCAGTACTTC,CASSAKAGAYEQYF
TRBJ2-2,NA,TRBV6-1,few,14,TGTGCCAGCAGGGACAGTGTGGTCTCCCCAGAGCTGTTTTTT,CASRDSVVSPELFF
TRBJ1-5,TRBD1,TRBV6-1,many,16,TGTGCCAGCAGTGACCTGATTAACAGGGGAGGCCAGCCCCAGCATTTT,CASSDLINRGGQPQHF
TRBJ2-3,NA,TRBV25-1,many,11,TGTGCCAGCAGTGGAATTTTTACGCAGTATTTT,CASSGIFTQYF
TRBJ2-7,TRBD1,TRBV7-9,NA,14,TGTGCCAGCAGCCTTGACAGGGGAATCGACGAGCAGTACTTC,CASSLDRGIDEQYF